The clone carrying this T cell receptor (beta chain) was seen only a few times. No antigen is known for it. This specimen belongs to a study of response to subunit inactivated influenza vaccine. Findings and caveats of the study: The authors proposed limited new T cell recruitment per seasonal influenza vaccination.

Germline-derived CDR1 and CDR2 are SQVTM and ANQGSEA. The V segment lost 0 bases and the J segment 2 bases; nucleotides outside the gene matches: 12. The CDR3 runs to 17 residues. One entry per CDR3 protein, called by TCRdb with MiXCR from the RT-PCR reads. The sample has over 150,000 distinct CDR3 sequences, around 10% seen once; the top ten hold roughly a third. The TCR originated in a man between 50 and 69 years old who received an inactivated influenza vaccine. V is TRBV29-1 and J is TRBJ2-7; 8 nucleotides agree with TRBD2. Source: CD8+ T cells sorted from PBMCs, taken roughly 24 months after vaccination. The CDR3 DNA is TGCAGCGTTGAAGAGAATGTCGGGAGGGCCGGTCCCTACGAGCAGTACTTC. Translated: CSVEENVGRAGPYEQYF.